These T cell receptor beta chains were read from a single sample in a study of OX40 agonist ivuxolimab in advanced cancers. Data came from immunoSEQ multiplex PCR; TCRdb stores just in-frame clones and leaves some out. The data show about 38,000 clones, with around 73% seen just once and less than 25% held by the top ten. Sequenced here: CD4+ or CD8+ T cells sorted from blood, sampled in a trial of the OX40 agonist ivuxolimab. The receptors were sampled from an adult with an advanced solid tumor such as melanoma, head and neck, liver or kidney cancer. The CDR3 runs from the conserved cysteine through the conserved F or W. Each record gives: D gene, J gene, clone size, V gene, CDR3 DNA, CDR3 protein. A D gene is named only where the DNA matches it firmly. Some rows mark clone size as missing; the rest say once, few, many or name a class of expanded clone.

TRBD2 | TRBJ2-1 | few | TRBV27 | TGTGCCAGCACCCCTCTAGCGGGTTCCTACAATGAGCAGTTCTTC | CASTPLAGSYNEQFF
- | TRBJ1-3 | - | TRBV7-2 | TGTGCCAGCAGCGGGGGTAGGGGATCTGGAAACACCATATATTTT | CASSGGRGSGNTIYF
TRBD1 | TRBJ1-1 | - | TRBV9 | TGTGCCAGCAGCGCAGACCCGGGACAGGACACTGAAGCTTTCTTT | CASSADPGQDTEAFF
- | TRBJ1-5 | few | TRBV7-8 | TGTGCCAGCAGCTTATTGGGTGGAGCCATCAATCAGCCCCAGCATTTT | CASSLLGGAINQPQHF
- | TRBJ1-6 | - | TRBV10-3 | TGTGCCATCAGTGAGTCGATTAGAACTAATTCACCCCTCCACTTT | CAISESIRTNSPLHF
TRBD1 | TRBJ2-7 | - | TRBV7-2 | TGTGCCAGCAGCGTCGGACAGGGGATCTACGAGCAGTACTTC | CASSVGQGIYEQYF
TRBD2 | TRBJ2-7 | - | TRBV5-1 | TGCGCCAGCAGCACTACTAGCGGGGGGGCCTCCTACGAGCAGTACTTC | CASSTTSGGASYEQYF
- | TRBJ1-1 | - | TRBV7-9 | TGTGCCAGCAACCGGGGGCAGGGAGGGACTGAAGCTTTCTTT | CASNRGQGGTEAFF
- | TRBJ1-6 | - | TRBV4-3 | TGCGCCAGCAGCCAGAACCAGGGCAAATTCGATTCACCCCTCCACTTT | CASSQNQGKFDSPLHF
- | TRBJ2-1 | once | TRBV7-2 | TGTGCCAGCAGTTCCGGGACACAGCAGTTCTTC | CASSSGTQQFF
- | TRBJ2-3 | - | TRBV9 | TGTGCCAGCAGCGTACTTCCCGGAACAGATACGCAGTATTTT | CASSVLPGTDTQYF
- | TRBJ2-2 | - | TRBV2 | TGTGCCAGCACGATCACCGGGACGGGGACCGGGGAGCTGTTTTTT | CASTITGTGTGELFF
TRBD2 | TRBJ2-6 | - | TRBV28 | TGTGCCAGCAGTTTAGTAGGTGGAGGAACGGGAGGGCCCTCTGGGGCCAACGTCCTGACTTTC | CASSLVGGGTGGPSGANVLTF
TRBD1 | TRBJ1-4 | - | TRBV7-9 | TGTGCCAGCAGCTCACCAACGGGACAGGCGACTTTAACTAATGAAAAACTGTTTTTT | CASSSPTGQATLTNEKLFF
- | TRBJ1-5 | - | TRBV4-2 | TGTGCCAGCAGCCAACTTACGAGCAATCAGCCCCAGCATTTT | CASSQLTSNQPQHF
- | TRBJ1-1 | - | TRBV9 | TGTGCCAGCAGCGTAGCCCGATCCGAGACAGTTTACCCTTTCTTT | CASSVARSETVYPFF
TRBD1 | TRBJ1-2 | - | TRBV4-3 | TGCGCCAGCAGCCAAGATGTGGGCGGACAGGGTGACGGCTACACCTTC | CASSQDVGGQGDGYTF
- | TRBJ1-1 | - | TRBV6-6 | TGTGCCAGCCATAGACCGTATGAAGGCACTGAAGCTTTCTTT | CASHRPYEGTEAFF
- | TRBJ2-7 | few | TRBV11-2 | TGTGCCAGCAGCTTGGAAACGCCCTACGAGCAGTACTTC | CASSLETPYEQYF
- | TRBJ2-7 | - | TRBV7-4 | TGTGCCAGCAGTCCAACGGGATACGAGCAGTACTTC | CASSPTGYEQYF
TRBD1 | TRBJ1-5 | - | TRBV6-6 | TGTGCCAGCAGGGTGGGGACAGGGCACAATCAGCCCCAGCATTTT | CASRVGTGHNQPQHF
- | TRBJ2-7 | - | TRBV7-2 | TGTGCCAGCAGCCTTACCTACGAGCAGTACTTC | CASSLTYEQYF
- | TRBJ2-3 | - | TRBV7-2 | TGTGCCAGCAGCTTAGTCCCAGGGGTTACAGATACGCAGTATTTT | CASSLVPGVTDTQYF
TRBD2 | TRBJ2-7 | - | TRBV29-1 | TGCAGCGTTGAGAGGAGCGGGAGACGCCACGAGCAGTACTTC | CSVERSGRRHEQYF
- | TRBJ1-6 | - | TRBV6-6 | TGTGCCAGCAGTTACCAAAGATATAATTCACCCCTCCACTTT | CASSYQRYNSPLHF